The clone carrying this T cell receptor beta chain occurred once. What it binds is not known. PCR primers comprised 60 Vbeta and 13 Jbeta primers. Clones were sequenced by immunoSEQ multiplex PCR, and TCRdb holds only the in-frame ones, with some missing. This table holds approximately 140,000 clones, more than 70% found once. Germline V CDR1 and CDR2: MNHEY, SVGAGI. The length of the CDR3 is 14 residues. Unmatched junction bases numbered 8, after V lost 5 bases and J lost 5 bases. The data were taken from a study of cytomegalovirus exposure and HLA in healthy donors. Study findings and constraints: As a later analysis revealed, most CMV-associated TCR beta chains appeared HLA-restricted.

Material: PBMCs. The origin of this receptor is a woman in her sixties in good health and CMV-seronegative. The V and J genes are TRBV6-5 and TRBJ1-1; 7 bases agree with TRBD1. The CDR3 spells CASSGDRQSTEAFF. CDR3 DNA sequence: TGTGCCAGCAGTGGGGACAGACAGTCGACTGAAGCTTTCTTT.